This T cell receptor beta chain was observed in a study of memory CD4+ T cells and cytomegalovirus serostatus (dated by TCRdb to about 2019). Turning to the overall study: The approximately 35 healthy Belgian adults in the cohort included 9 who were CMV seropositive and roughly 24 who were CMV seronegative. The study sequenced CD4+ memory TCRbeta repertoires of a Belgian cohort with known cytomegalovirus serostatus to replicate a published TCR-based CMV serostatus classifier. General conclusions and limits of the study: The results were interpreted as suggesting that the CMV-associated TCR signature is largely present in the CD4+ memory repertoire. Only CD4+CD45RO+ memory cells were sequenced, unlike the original study, which covered naive and memory CD4+ and CD8+ populations. On the Belgian cohort, the classifier built on the original framework reached a median bootstrapped AUC of about 0.95, with a 95% CI of 0.76-1.00. For CMV serostatus prediction, a median bootstrapped AUC of 0.95 was reached with the original framework, and a median bootstrapped AUC of approximately 0.9 was reached with a US-trained random forest. Of about 180 previously reported CMV-associated TCRbeta sequences, about 68 appeared in the CD4+ memory repertoires, each in one to five individuals.

Points on this clone: Its binding antigen is unknown. The record has no base qualities; no much larger clone is one base away.

Genomic DNA was extracted from sorted cells with the Quick-DNA Microprep Kit. TCRbeta DNA was amplified with the immunoSEQ hsTCRbeta kit following the manufacturer's protocol. An Illumina MiSeq instrument was used to sequence the TCRbeta libraries. The study's processing was this. Removing out-of-frame sequences left some 2,200,000 distinct TCRbeta sequences, an average of roughly 67,000 per individual. Each individual was scored by the count of roughly 160 previously reported CMV-associated TCRbeta sequences and the total productive distinct TCRbeta count. A beta-binomial model was reimplemented in Python, and scikit-learn random forests with default parameters were trained on US cohort data. Classifier performance on the Belgian cohort was reported as the median AUC with percentile confidence intervals calculated over 10,000 bootstrap iterations. TCRdb obtained this table from immuneACCESS and retained in-frame rearrangements with V and J assigned. These tables miss some clones; where compared with another copy, unresolved V genes account for less than half of the shortfall, and the remainder is unexplained. V, J and clone size reflect that table, while D and trimming were determined from the DNA. Counted in this sample were 55,000 to 65,000 clones; about 81% of them appeared once. The top ten constitute approximately 1.1% of the sample.

Single viable CD3+CD4+CD8-CD45RO+ cells were sorted as memory CD4+ T cells on a FACSAria II. CMV serostatus was assessed using a Roche Elecsys assay, by which serum IgG against CMV pp150, pp28, p38 and p52 was detected. Once the samples were thawed, total CD4+ T cells were enriched through positive selection using CD4 magnetic microbeads. The samples came from a different study that was designed specifically to examine the CD4+ T cell memory repertoire. Peripheral blood mononuclear cells were isolated and cryopreserved following standard operating procedures; serum was stored at -80 °C. Staining used CD3-PerCP (BW264/56), CD4-APC (RPA-T4), CD45RO-PE (UCHT1) and CD8-Pacific Orange (3B5) antibodies, with Sytox blue excluding non-viable cells. The germline V gene sets CDR1 to MDHEN and CDR2 to SYDVKM. From the cysteine up to the phenylalanine, the CDR3 has a length of 16 residues. The kept DNA is CDR3 alone, 48 bases in frame from the first base. A distance of 23 bases separates the germline ends of V and J, which lose 6 bases and 6 bases respectively.

Recombination linked TRBV28 to TRBJ1-1; the D gene is not confidently resolved. This receptor was identified in an adult in good health and CMV-seronegative. The material sequenced was memory CD4+ T cells from blood. At the DNA level, the sequence is TGTGCCAGCAGCCTGCTGAGGCTACGAACAAACTCTGAAGCTTTCTTT. The translation is CASSLLRLRTNSEAFF.